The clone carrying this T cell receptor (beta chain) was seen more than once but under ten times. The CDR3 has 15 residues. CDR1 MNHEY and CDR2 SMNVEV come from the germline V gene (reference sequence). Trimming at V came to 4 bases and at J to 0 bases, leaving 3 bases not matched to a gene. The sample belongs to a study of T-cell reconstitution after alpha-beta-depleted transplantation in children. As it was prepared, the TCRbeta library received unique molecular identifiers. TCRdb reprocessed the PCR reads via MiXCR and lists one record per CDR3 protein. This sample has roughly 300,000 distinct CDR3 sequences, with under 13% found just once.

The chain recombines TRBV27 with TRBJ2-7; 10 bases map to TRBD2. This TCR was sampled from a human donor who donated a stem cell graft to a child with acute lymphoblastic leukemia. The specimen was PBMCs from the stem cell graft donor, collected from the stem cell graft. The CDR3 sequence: CASSSGLAVSYEQYF. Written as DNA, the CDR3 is TGTGCCAGCAGTTCAGGACTAGCGGTCTCCTACGAGCAGTACTTC.